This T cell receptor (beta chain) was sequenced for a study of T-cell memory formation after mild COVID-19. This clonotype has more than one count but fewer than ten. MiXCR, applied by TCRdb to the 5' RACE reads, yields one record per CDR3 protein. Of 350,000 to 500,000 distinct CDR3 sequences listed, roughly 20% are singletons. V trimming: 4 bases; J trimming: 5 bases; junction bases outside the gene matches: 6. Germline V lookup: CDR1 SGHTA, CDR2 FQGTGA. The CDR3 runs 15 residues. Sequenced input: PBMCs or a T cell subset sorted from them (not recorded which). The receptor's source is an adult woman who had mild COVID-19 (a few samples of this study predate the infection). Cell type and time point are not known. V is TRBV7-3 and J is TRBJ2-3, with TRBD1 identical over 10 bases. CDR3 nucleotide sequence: TGTGCCAGCAGCTCCGACAGGGGGCGAGGAGATACGCAGTATTTT. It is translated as CASSSDRGRGDTQYF.